This T cell receptor beta chain derives from a study of blood T cells in healthy people across ages. On the study more broadly: Template switching recovered approximately one barcoded beta molecule for every two T cells.

Drawing of peripheral blood yielded about 10 milliliters from each donor. Every sample gave at least 6 micrograms of total RNA when it was extracted. The germline CDR1 and CDR2 sequences are DFQATT and SNEGSKA (reference sequence). The CDR3 spans 13 residues. Trimming left V 6 bases short and J 8 bases short, with 16 bases between. A second roughly 6 to 12 cycle PCR used barcoded and J-beta primers. Unique molecular identifiers of 12 random nucleotides labeled each cDNA. TCRdb passed the 5' RACE reads through MiXCR, listing each CDR3 protein once. This sample carries over 1,500,000 distinct CDR3 sequences, more than 35% of them seen once, and the ten largest clones take approximately 22%. This clonotype was seen a few times.

The specimen was blood. The clonotype originates from a human donor in good health. The chain combines TRBV20-1 with TRBJ1-4; TRBD1 is a possible D gene (6 bases). CDR3 sequence (DNA): TGCAGTGCCCTCAAGGACAGCGCAGAAAAACTGTTTTTT. This translates into CSALKDSAEKLFF.